This T cell receptor (beta chain) was identified in a study of blood T cell repertoires in COVID-19. Adults between roughly 18 and 89 years of age took part from 24 US areas. Individuals in the exposed group had encountered a COVID-19 case within 2 weeks preceding study entry. The germline CDR1 and CDR2 sequences are SNHLY and FYNNEI. The CDR3 runs 14 residues. V lost 4 bases, J lost 1 base, and 10 bases lay in between. The method was immunoSEQ multiplex PCR; TCRdb's version includes in-frame clones alone and lacks a portion of them. The table lists a few hundred thousand clones, about nine tenths of them singletons.

The V and J genes are TRBV2 and TRBJ2-5; D not certain. The TCR was taken from a woman aged 40 to 49 who had been exposed to COVID-19. The sequenced sample consisted of PBMCs or T cells enriched from blood (not recorded which). In DNA, the CDR3 is TGTGCCAGCAGTGTTTCTGCGCCCCAAGAGACCCAGTACTTC. It specifies CASSVSAPQETQYF.